A selection of T cell receptor beta chains follows, all from one sample in a study of OX40 agonist ivuxolimab in advanced cancers. Clones were read by immunoSEQ multiplex PCR, and TCRdb kept only the in-frame ones, dropping some. The profile shows some 25,000 clones, more than 75% of them singletons. The material was CD4+ or CD8+ T cells sorted from blood, obtained in a trial of the OX40 agonist ivuxolimab. These receptor sequences come from an adult with an advanced solid tumor such as melanoma, head and neck, liver or kidney cancer. Each CDR3 is given with its conserved first and last residue. The order of the fields is CDR3 protein, CDR3 DNA, clone size, J gene, D gene, CDR3 length, V gene. A D gene is named only where the DNA matches it firmly. The listing skips clone size in some rows; elsewhere it reads once, few, many or a size class.

CDR3aa: CASSGFHRIGGNTIYF; CDR3nt: TGTGCCAGCAGCGGATTCCACAGGATTGGAGGAAACACCATATATTTT; abundance: once; j_gene: TRBJ1-3; d_gene: .; len: 16; v_gene: TRBV5-6
CDR3aa: CASSYGQGADEAFF; CDR3nt: TGCGCCAGCAGCTACGGACAGGGGGCGGATGAAGCTTTCTTT; abundance: .; j_gene: TRBJ1-1; d_gene: TRBD1; len: 14; v_gene: TRBV5-1
CDR3aa: CASSYARRGGSEAFF; CDR3nt: TGTGCCAGCAGTTACGCCCGCAGGGGGGGATCTGAAGCTTTCTTT; abundance: few; j_gene: TRBJ1-1; d_gene: TRBD1; len: 15; v_gene: TRBV6-5
CDR3aa: CASSLDLTRTHEQYF; CDR3nt: TGTGCCAGCAGCTTAGACCTGACTAGGACCCACGAGCAGTACTTC; abundance: .; j_gene: TRBJ2-7; d_gene: .; len: 15; v_gene: TRBV7-2
CDR3aa: CASSWTFRANTEVFF; CDR3nt: TGTGCCAGCTCGTGGACCTTCAGGGCGAACACTGAAGTTTTCTTT; abundance: .; j_gene: TRBJ1-1; d_gene: .; len: 15; v_gene: TRBV18
CDR3aa: CASSGPGQGTFYEQYF; CDR3nt: TGTGCCAGCAGTGGACCGGGACAGGGGACTTTCTACGAGCAGTACTTC; abundance: once; j_gene: TRBJ2-7; d_gene: TRBD1; len: 16; v_gene: TRBV6-1
CDR3aa: CASSPNAGGSANEQYF; CDR3nt: TGCGCCAGCAGCCCGAACGCAGGCGGGAGTGCCAACGAGCAGTACTTC; abundance: .; j_gene: TRBJ2-7; d_gene: TRBD2; len: 16; v_gene: TRBV5-1
CDR3aa: CASSLAGTGGGGTQYF; CDR3nt: TGTGCCAGCAGCTTAGCCGGGACAGGGGGTGGTGGGACCCAGTACTTC; abundance: .; j_gene: TRBJ2-5; d_gene: TRBD1; len: 16; v_gene: TRBV7-2
CDR3aa: CASSLAGMNTEAFF; CDR3nt: TGCGCCAGCAGCCTGGCAGGTATGAACACTGAAGCTTTCTTT; abundance: .; j_gene: TRBJ1-1; d_gene: .; len: 14; v_gene: TRBV5-1
CDR3aa: CASSFDRGPYNEQFF; CDR3nt: TGTGCCAGCAGCTTCGACAGGGGACCCTACAATGAGCAGTTCTTC; abundance: .; j_gene: TRBJ2-1; d_gene: TRBD1; len: 15; v_gene: TRBV7-2
CDR3aa: CASRQGVKDEQFF; CDR3nt: TGTGCCAGCAGGCAGGGGGTGAAGGATGAGCAGTTCTTC; abundance: .; j_gene: TRBJ2-1; d_gene: TRBD1; len: 13; v_gene: TRBV7-2
CDR3aa: CASSLDRANYGYTF; CDR3nt: TGTGCCAGCAGCTTAGATAGAGCTAACTATGGCTACACCTTC; abundance: .; j_gene: TRBJ1-2; d_gene: .; len: 14; v_gene: TRBV11-2
CDR3aa: CASSLKAGLAGNEQFF; CDR3nt: TGTGCCAGCAGCTTAAAAGCCGGACTAGCGGGGAATGAGCAGTTCTTC; abundance: .; j_gene: TRBJ2-1; d_gene: TRBD2; len: 16; v_gene: TRBV7-8
CDR3aa: CAWTVGNTGELFF; CDR3nt: TGTGCCTGGACCGTCGGGAACACCGGGGAGCTGTTTTTT; abundance: .; j_gene: TRBJ2-2; d_gene: .; len: 13; v_gene: TRBV30
CDR3aa: CASSLVAGVASNEQFF; CDR3nt: TGTGCCAGCAGCTTAGTAGCGGGGGTGGCGAGCAATGAGCAGTTCTTC; abundance: .; j_gene: TRBJ2-1; d_gene: TRBD2; len: 16; v_gene: TRBV11-2
CDR3aa: CAWSVLGETQYF; CDR3nt: TGTGCCTGGAGTGTACTTGGAGAGACCCAGTACTTC; abundance: .; j_gene: TRBJ2-5; d_gene: .; len: 12; v_gene: TRBV30
CDR3aa: CASSRRTSGTDTQYF; CDR3nt: TGTGCCAGCAGCAGGAGGACTAGCGGCACAGATACGCAGTATTTT; abundance: .; j_gene: TRBJ2-3; d_gene: TRBD2; len: 15; v_gene: TRBV7-3
CDR3aa: CASSTTPLVDTQYF; CDR3nt: TGTGCCAGCTCCACGACCCCCTTGGTGGATACGCAGTATTTT; abundance: .; j_gene: TRBJ2-3; d_gene: .; len: 14; v_gene: TRBV18
CDR3aa: CASSFSSASSYNEQFF; CDR3nt: TGTGCCAGCAGTTTTTCTAGCGCCAGCTCCTACAATGAGCAGTTCTTC; abundance: .; j_gene: TRBJ2-1; d_gene: .; len: 16; v_gene: TRBV7-2
CDR3aa: CASSRRGSGTTDEQFF; CDR3nt: TGCGCCAGCAGCCGCCGGGGCAGCGGGACCACGGATGAGCAGTTCTTC; abundance: .; j_gene: TRBJ2-1; d_gene: TRBD2; len: 16; v_gene: TRBV5-1
CDR3aa: CASSVRKRVLNTGELFF; CDR3nt: TGTGCCAGTAGTGTACGTAAGCGGGTCCTGAACACCGGGGAGCTGTTTTTT; abundance: .; j_gene: TRBJ2-2; d_gene: .; len: 17; v_gene: TRBV19
CDR3aa: CASSLVRADTQYF; CDR3nt: TGTGCTAGCAGCTTAGTGAGGGCAGATACGCAGTATTTT; abundance: .; j_gene: TRBJ2-3; d_gene: .; len: 13; v_gene: TRBV7-7
CDR3aa: CASSQEGRTHEQYF; CDR3nt: TGCGCCAGCAGCCAAGAGGGGCGGACCCACGAGCAGTACTTC; abundance: .; j_gene: TRBJ2-7; d_gene: .; len: 14; v_gene: TRBV4-1
CDR3aa: CASSLGRANEQYF; CDR3nt: TGTGCCAGCAGTTTAGGCCGGGCCAACGAGCAGTACTTC; abundance: .; j_gene: TRBJ2-7; d_gene: .; len: 13; v_gene: TRBV27
CDR3aa: CASSPTSVLWGEQYF; CDR3nt: TGTGCCAGCTCACCTACCAGTGTCTTATGGGGGGAGCAGTACTTC; abundance: .; j_gene: TRBJ2-7; d_gene: .; len: 15; v_gene: TRBV18
CDR3aa: CASRRTGNSPLHF; CDR3nt: TGTGCCAGCCGTAGGACAGGGAATTCACCCCTCCACTTT; abundance: .; j_gene: TRBJ1-6; d_gene: TRBD1; len: 13; v_gene: TRBV2
CDR3aa: CASSLFGATSGANVLTF; CDR3nt: TGTGCCAGCAGCTTATTTGGAGCGACCTCTGGGGCCAACGTCCTGACTTTC; abundance: once; j_gene: TRBJ2-6; d_gene: .; len: 17; v_gene: TRBV7-2
CDR3aa: CASSLGTRGNEQFF; CDR3nt: TGTGCCAGCAGCTTGGGGACTAGAGGCAATGAGCAGTTCTTC; abundance: .; j_gene: TRBJ2-1; d_gene: TRBD2; len: 14; v_gene: TRBV5-8
CDR3aa: CSNSRGEAQYF; CDR3nt: TGCAGTAATAGTAGAGGAGAGGCCCAGTACTTC; abundance: .; j_gene: TRBJ2-5; d_gene: .; len: 11; v_gene: TRBV20-1
CDR3aa: CASSKQGNYGYTF; CDR3nt: TGTGCCAGTAGTAAACAGGGCAACTATGGCTACACCTTC; abundance: medium-sized; j_gene: TRBJ1-2; d_gene: .; len: 13; v_gene: TRBV19
CDR3aa: CSVERLAGGGEQFF; CDR3nt: TGCAGCGTTGAAAGACTAGCGGGAGGAGGTGAGCAGTTCTTC; abundance: .; j_gene: TRBJ2-1; d_gene: TRBD2; len: 14; v_gene: TRBV29-1
CDR3aa: CASSPVVVAVLRGGSNQPQHF; CDR3nt: TGTGCCAGCAGCCCGGTGGTGGTGGCGGTCCTGCGGGGGGGCTCCAATCAGCCCCAGCATTTT; abundance: .; j_gene: TRBJ1-5; d_gene: .; len: 21; v_gene: TRBV28
CDR3aa: CSVEVPANEKLFF; CDR3nt: TGCAGCGTTGAAGTCCCGGCTAATGAAAAACTGTTTTTT; abundance: .; j_gene: TRBJ1-4; d_gene: .; len: 13; v_gene: TRBV29-1
CDR3aa: CASSPRDSSHTEAFF; CDR3nt: TGTGCCAGCAGTCCCCGGGACAGTTCGCACACTGAAGCTTTCTTT; abundance: .; j_gene: TRBJ1-1; d_gene: TRBD1; len: 15; v_gene: TRBV6-5
CDR3aa: CANSGTSPYNEQFF; CDR3nt: TGTGCCAACTCCGGGACTTCCCCTTACAATGAGCAGTTCTTC; abundance: .; j_gene: TRBJ2-1; d_gene: .; len: 14; v_gene: TRBV28
CDR3aa: CASSAFRDRDEQYF; CDR3nt: TGTGCCAGCAGTGCGTTCCGGGACAGGGACGAGCAGTACTTC; abundance: .; j_gene: TRBJ2-7; d_gene: TRBD1; len: 14; v_gene: TRBV6-1
CDR3aa: CASAGTSNEQFF; CDR3nt: TGTGCCAGTGCTGGGACTAGCAATGAGCAGTTCTTC; abundance: .; j_gene: TRBJ2-1; d_gene: TRBD2; len: 12; v_gene: TRBV6-5
CDR3aa: CASSGGGVSPLHF; CDR3nt: TGTGCCAGCAGCGGGGGAGGTGTTTCACCCCTCCACTTT; abundance: few; j_gene: TRBJ1-6; d_gene: .; len: 13; v_gene: TRBV9
CDR3aa: CASSVDPSGRSGELFF; CDR3nt: TGTGCCAGCAGCGTAGATCCTAGCGGGAGATCCGGGGAGCTGTTTTTT; abundance: .; j_gene: TRBJ2-2; d_gene: TRBD2; len: 16; v_gene: TRBV9
CDR3aa: CASSLALRLAGGYNEQFF; CDR3nt: TGTGCCAGCAGCTTAGCCCTAAGACTAGCGGGGGGTTACAATGAGCAGTTCTTC; abundance: .; j_gene: TRBJ2-1; d_gene: TRBD2; len: 18; v_gene: TRBV11-2
CDR3aa: CAWRTSGSSYEQYF; CDR3nt: TGTGCCTGGAGGACTAGCGGGAGTTCTTACGAGCAGTACTTC; abundance: .; j_gene: TRBJ2-7; d_gene: TRBD2; len: 14; v_gene: TRBV30
CDR3aa: CATPDSQETQYF; CDR3nt: TGTGCCACCCCGGACTCCCAAGAGACCCAGTACTTC; abundance: few; j_gene: TRBJ2-5; d_gene: .; len: 12; v_gene: TRBV6-8
CDR3aa: CASSRDNQETQYF; CDR3nt: TGTGCCAGCAGCCGGGACAACCAAGAGACCCAGTACTTC; abundance: .; j_gene: TRBJ2-5; d_gene: .; len: 13; v_gene: TRBV28
CDR3aa: CASSSRGVGEKLFF; CDR3nt: TGCGCCAGCAGCTCGCGGGGCGTGGGTGAAAAACTGTTTTTT; abundance: .; j_gene: TRBJ1-4; d_gene: .; len: 14; v_gene: TRBV5-1
CDR3aa: CASSLGQHTEAFF; CDR3nt: TGTGCCAGCAGCTTGGGACAGCACACTGAAGCTTTCTTT; abundance: .; j_gene: TRBJ1-1; d_gene: .; len: 13; v_gene: TRBV5-4
CDR3aa: CASSLLATGHRGYTF; CDR3nt: TGTGCCAGCAGTTTATTGGCGACAGGCCACAGGGGCTACACCTTC; abundance: .; j_gene: TRBJ1-2; d_gene: .; len: 15; v_gene: TRBV27
CDR3aa: CASSLGHETYEQYF; CDR3nt: TGTGCCAGCAGTTTGGGTCATGAAACCTACGAGCAGTACTTC; abundance: .; j_gene: TRBJ2-7; d_gene: .; len: 14; v_gene: TRBV2
CDR3aa: CASSPPAGSRETQYF; CDR3nt: TGTGCCAGCAGCCCCCCTGCGGGGAGCCGCGAGACCCAGTACTTC; abundance: .; j_gene: TRBJ2-5; d_gene: .; len: 15; v_gene: TRBV28
CDR3aa: CASRADNQPQHF; CDR3nt: TGTGCCAGTAGGGCCGACAATCAGCCCCAGCATTTT; abundance: .; j_gene: TRBJ1-5; d_gene: .; len: 12; v_gene: TRBV19
CDR3aa: CASTACVQSRANVLTF; CDR3nt: TGTGCCAGCACCGCGTGCGTACAAAGTCGGGCCAACGTCCTGACTTTC; abundance: .; j_gene: TRBJ2-6; d_gene: .; len: 16; v_gene: TRBV5-7
CDR3aa: CASSARRDDNEQFF; CDR3nt: TGTGCCAGCAGCGCGCGGCGGGACGACAATGAGCAGTTCTTC; abundance: .; j_gene: TRBJ2-1; d_gene: .; len: 14; v_gene: TRBV7-9
CDR3aa: CASMGVGANEQFF; CDR3nt: TGTGCCAGCATGGGGGTGGGGGCGAATGAGCAGTTCTTC; abundance: .; j_gene: TRBJ2-1; d_gene: .; len: 13; v_gene: TRBV6-5
CDR3aa: CASSIPTGSATEAFF; CDR3nt: TGTGCCAGTAGTATCCCGACAGGGTCGGCCACTGAAGCTTTCTTT; abundance: few; j_gene: TRBJ1-1; d_gene: TRBD1; len: 15; v_gene: TRBV19
CDR3aa: CASSLYQGGSGELFF; CDR3nt: TGTGCCAGCAGCTTGTATCAGGGAGGGTCCGGGGAGCTGTTTTTT; abundance: .; j_gene: TRBJ2-2; d_gene: TRBD2; len: 15; v_gene: TRBV5-6
CDR3aa: CASSPGLVTGELFF; CDR3nt: TGCGCCAGCAGCCCGGGACTAGTAACCGGGGAGCTGTTTTTT; abundance: .; j_gene: TRBJ2-2; d_gene: TRBD2; len: 14; v_gene: TRBV5-1